This TCR beta chain was sequenced during a study of OX40 agonist ivuxolimab in advanced cancers. The assay was immunoSEQ multiplex PCR, and TCRdb's table has in-frame clones only and misses some. The table includes 99,000 or so clones, roughly 91% detected once. The CDR3 spans 17 residues. Germline CDR1 reads KGHSH; CDR2 reads LQKENI. The V segment lost 3 bases and the J segment 6 bases; nucleotides outside the gene matches: 13. About this clone itself: Its matching antigen is unknown.

General study findings and limits: No determination was made of the antigen specificity of the expanded peripheral T cells. Nonresponders included some who also had low normalized T-cell clonal expansion.

Blood was sampled at baseline, cycle 4 day 1, and cycle 7 day 1. The sequenced sample was CD4+ or CD8+ T cells sorted from blood, obtained in a trial of the OX40 agonist ivuxolimab. V gene TRBV18 combines with J gene TRBJ2-2; 7 bases line up with TRBD2. The receptor was derived from an adult with an advanced solid tumor such as melanoma, head and neck, liver or kidney cancer. The CDR3 sequence is CASSPRRQRDVAGELFF. The DNA for the CDR3 is TGTGCCAGCTCACCCCGAAGGCAGCGGGACGTCGCCGGGGAGCTGTTTTTT.